This TCR beta chain comes out of a study of CD8+CD57+ T cells in acquired aplastic anemia. CD8+CD57+ cell expansion, shown by flow cytometry, had occurred in the patients selected for sequencing. Every one of the patients had aplastic anemia (severe, acquired). With respect to this clonotype: A single base separates this from a much larger clone, so it may be a read error. The final CDR3 position lacks the conserved phenylalanine or tryptophan, pointing to a likely read error.

This CDR3 is 15 amino acids long. From germline, CDR1 is DFQATT and CDR2 SNEGSKA (reference sequence). Trimming removed 6 bases from V and 2 bases from J; junction bases left unmatched: 11. Researchers used genomic DNA as the template to profile TCR beta VDJ and CDR3. TCRdb analysed the reads with MiXCR anew, one entry per CDR3 protein. The sample lists about 200,000 distinct CDR3 sequences, around 50% occurring once. Sequenced sample: sorted CD4+, CD8+, or CD8+CD57+ T cells (not recorded which) from PBMCs. This receptor was obtained from a human donor with aplastic anemia. This rearrangement joins TRBV20-1 to TRBJ2-7, with 9 bases lining up with TRBD1. Here the CDR3 reads CSATPGTGITYEQYS. CDR3 bases: TGCAGTGCCACCCCCGGGACAGGGATTACCTACGAGCAGTACTCC.